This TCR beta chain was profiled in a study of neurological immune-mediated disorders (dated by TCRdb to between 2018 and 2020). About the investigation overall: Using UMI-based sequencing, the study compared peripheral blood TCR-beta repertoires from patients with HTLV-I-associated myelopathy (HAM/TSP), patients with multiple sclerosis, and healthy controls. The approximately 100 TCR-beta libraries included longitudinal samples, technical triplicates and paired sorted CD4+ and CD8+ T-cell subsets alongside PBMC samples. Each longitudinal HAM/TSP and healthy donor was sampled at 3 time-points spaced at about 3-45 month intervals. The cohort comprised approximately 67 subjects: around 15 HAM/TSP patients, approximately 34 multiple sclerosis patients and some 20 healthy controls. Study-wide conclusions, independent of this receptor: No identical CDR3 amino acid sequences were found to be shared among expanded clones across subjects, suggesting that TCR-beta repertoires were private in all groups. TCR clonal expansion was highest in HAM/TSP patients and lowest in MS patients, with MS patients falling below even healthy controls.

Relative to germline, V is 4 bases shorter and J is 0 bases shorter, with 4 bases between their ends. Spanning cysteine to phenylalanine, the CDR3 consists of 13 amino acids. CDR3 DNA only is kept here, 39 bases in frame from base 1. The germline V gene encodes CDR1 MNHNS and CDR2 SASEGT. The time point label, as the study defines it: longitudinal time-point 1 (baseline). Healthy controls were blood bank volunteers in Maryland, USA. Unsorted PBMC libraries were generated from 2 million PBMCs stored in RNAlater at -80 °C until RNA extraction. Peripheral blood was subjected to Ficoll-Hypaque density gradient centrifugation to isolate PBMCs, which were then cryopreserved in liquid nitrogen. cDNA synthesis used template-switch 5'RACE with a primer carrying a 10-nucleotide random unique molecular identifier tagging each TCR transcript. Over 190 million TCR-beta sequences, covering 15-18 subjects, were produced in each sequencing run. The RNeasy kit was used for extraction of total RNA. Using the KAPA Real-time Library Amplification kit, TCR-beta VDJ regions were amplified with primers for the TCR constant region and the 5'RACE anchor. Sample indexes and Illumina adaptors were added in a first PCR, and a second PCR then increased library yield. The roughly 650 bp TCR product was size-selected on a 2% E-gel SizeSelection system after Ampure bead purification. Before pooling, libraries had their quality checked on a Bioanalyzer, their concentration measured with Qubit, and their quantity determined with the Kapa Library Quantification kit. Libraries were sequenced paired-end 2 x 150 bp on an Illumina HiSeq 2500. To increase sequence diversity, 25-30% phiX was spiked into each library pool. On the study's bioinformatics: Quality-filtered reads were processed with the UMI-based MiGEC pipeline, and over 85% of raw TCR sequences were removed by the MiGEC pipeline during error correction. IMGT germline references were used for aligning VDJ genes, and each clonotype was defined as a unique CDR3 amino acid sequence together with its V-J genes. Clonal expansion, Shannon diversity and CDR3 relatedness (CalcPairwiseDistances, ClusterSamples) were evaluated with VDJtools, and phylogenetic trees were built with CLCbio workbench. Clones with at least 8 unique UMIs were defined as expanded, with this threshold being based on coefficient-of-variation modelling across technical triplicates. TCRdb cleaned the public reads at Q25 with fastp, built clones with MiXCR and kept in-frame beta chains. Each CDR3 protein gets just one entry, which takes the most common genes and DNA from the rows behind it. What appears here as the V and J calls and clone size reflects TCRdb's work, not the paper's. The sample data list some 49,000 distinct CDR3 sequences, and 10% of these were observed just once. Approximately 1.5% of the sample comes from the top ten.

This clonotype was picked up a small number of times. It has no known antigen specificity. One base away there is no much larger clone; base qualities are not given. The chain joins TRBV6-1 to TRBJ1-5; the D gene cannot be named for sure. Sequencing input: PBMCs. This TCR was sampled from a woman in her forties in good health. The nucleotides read TGTGCCAGCAGTGTATATAGCAATCAGCCCCAGCATTTT. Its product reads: CASSVYSNQPQHF.